The rows below give T cell receptor beta chains drawn from one sample of a study of T cells in Graves' hyperthyroidism and ophthalmopathy. TCRdb independently ran MiXCR on the multiplex PCR reads; one entry per CDR3 protein. The sample carries a few hundred thousand distinct CDR3 sequences, roughly 13% recorded once. Material for sequencing was blood. These TCRs come from a woman younger than 30 with Graves' hyperthyroidism. Both conserved end residues are part of each CDR3. D genes are given only for firm matches. Size is stated for part of the rows, as once, few or many counts, or as a class when the clone is expanded.

many	TRBJ2-3	TRBV6-1	NA	CASTSGGDTQYF	TGTGCCAGCACCTCTGGTGGAGATACGCAGTATTTT
NA	TRBJ2-7	TRBV15	TRBD2	CATSRETSAGTESYEQYF	TGTGCCACCAGCAGAGAGACATCAGCGGGGACGGAGTCCTACGAGCAGTACTTC
few	TRBJ2-7	TRBV9	NA	CASSSLPGVLYEQYF	TGTGCCAGCAGCTCTCTACCGGGGGTCTTATACGAGCAGTACTTC
NA	TRBJ2-7	TRBV7-7	NA	CASSTACTGRYEQYF	TGTGCTAGCAGCACGGCTTGTACAGGGAGGTACGAGCAGTACTTC
many	TRBJ1-1	TRBV7-2	TRBD1	CASSFRTGGRTEAFF	TGTGCCAGCAGCTTCCGGACAGGGGGGAGGACTGAAGCTTTCTTT
NA	TRBJ1-2	TRBV29-1	NA	CSVPGRGGYGYTF	TGCAGCGTCCCCGGGAGGGGAGGCTATGGCTACACCTTC
NA	TRBJ1-1	TRBV28	NA	CASSSDRKSTEAFF	TGTGCCAGCAGTTCGGACCGCAAGAGCACTGAAGCTTTCTTT
NA	TRBJ1-5	TRBV6-1	TRBD1	CASKQTGTLNQPQHF	TGTGCCAGCAAACAGACAGGGACCCTCAATCAGCCCCAGCATTTT
NA	TRBJ2-1	TRBV10-3	NA	CATRGGSSGNEQFF	TGTGCCACCAGGGGCGGGAGTAGTGGCAATGAGCAGTTCTTC
NA	TRBJ1-4	TRBV11-2	NA	CASRLRGNEKLFF	TGTGCCAGCAGGCTCCGGGGGAATGAAAAACTGTTTTTT
many	TRBJ2-7	TRBV7-8	NA	CASSFDRINYEQYF	TGTGCCAGCAGCTTTGACAGAATCAACTACGAGCAGTACTTC
many	TRBJ1-2	TRBV6-5	TRBD1	CASSYPSGQGRWYGYTF	TGTGCCAGCAGTTACCCGTCTGGACAGGGGAGATGGTATGGCTACACCTTC
many	TRBJ2-7	TRBV28	NA	CASKSQGTYEQYF	TGTGCCAGCAAATCCCAGGGAACCTACGAGCAGTACTTC
NA	TRBJ2-7	TRBV4-2	NA	CASSQGGTLSYEQYF	TGTGCCAGCAGCCAAGGTGGGACACTTTCCTACGAGCAGTACTTC
NA	TRBJ1-2	TRBV7-2	NA	CASSLEYGGQLGGYTF	TGTGCCAGCAGCTTAGAGTATGGGGGGCAGCTAGGCGGCTACACCTTC
NA	TRBJ2-7	TRBV20-1	TRBD2	CSARKRERPHEQYF	TGCAGTGCTCGAAAGCGGGAGCGCCCCCACGAGCAGTACTTC
many	TRBJ2-5	TRBV6-2/TRBV6-3	TRBD1	CASSRDRKETQYF	TGTGCCAGCAGTCGGGACAGAAAAGAGACCCAGTACTTC
many	TRBJ2-7	TRBV29-1	TRBD2	CSVEVERGTYEQYF	TGCAGCGTTGAGGTGGAGCGGGGAACCTACGAGCAGTACTTC
NA	TRBJ2-5	TRBV20-1	TRBD2	CSARSSGSETQYF	TGCAGTGCTAGATCCAGCGGGAGTGAGACCCAGTACTTC
NA	TRBJ2-1	TRBV7-2	NA	CASSLDASFLNEQFF	TGTGCCAGCAGCTTAGATGCTAGCTTCCTCAATGAGCAGTTCTTC
few	TRBJ1-6	TRBV29-1	NA	CSVEEQGGSPLHF	TGCAGCGTTGAGGAACAGGGAGGTTCACCCCTCCACTTT
many	TRBJ2-5	TRBV2	TRBD2	CASRSGGGETQYF	TGTGCCAGCAGGTCCGGGGGGGGAGAGACCCAGTACTTC
many	TRBJ2-7	TRBV3-1	NA	CASSPIGSPGEQYF	TGTGCCAGCAGCCCAATCGGGAGCCCGGGGGAGCAGTACTTC
many	TRBJ2-5	TRBV14	NA	CASSQGKTQYF	TGTGCCAGCAGCCAAGGGAAGACCCAGTACTTC
few	TRBJ2-1	TRBV10-3	TRBD2	CAISPLAGATNNEQFF	TGTGCCATCAGTCCCCTAGCGGGAGCTACCAACAATGAGCAGTTCTTC
many	TRBJ2-1	TRBV24-1	NA	CATSDLLGGRPNNEQFF	TGTGCCACCAGTGATTTGCTGGGGGGGCGGCCGAACAATGAGCAGTTCTTC
many	TRBJ2-3	TRBV30	NA	CAWSAGLSSTDTQYF	TGTGCCTGGAGTGCGGGACTTTCTAGCACAGATACGCAGTATTTT
NA	TRBJ2-1	TRBV3-1	TRBD2	CASSQSFSGREYGYNEQFF	TGTGCCAGCAGCCAAAGCTTTAGCGGGAGAGAGTATGGCTACAATGAGCAGTTCTTC
many	TRBJ2-1	TRBV2	TRBD2	CASTTSGYNEQFF	TGTGCCAGCACAACTAGCGGCTACAATGAGCAGTTCTTC
many	TRBJ1-1	TRBV5-5	NA	CASSWTANTEAFF	TGTGCCAGCAGCTGGACCGCAAACACTGAAGCTTTCTTT
NA	TRBJ1-5	TRBV28	NA	CASVHSNQPQHF	TGTGCCAGCGTTCATAGCAATCAGCCCCAGCATTTT
NA	TRBJ2-1	TRBV7-9	NA	CASSRTGSNNEQFF	TGTGCCAGCAGCCGCACCGGCTCGAACAATGAGCAGTTCTTC
many	TRBJ2-1	TRBV5-1	NA	CASNEGNEQFF	TGCGCCAGCAATGAGGGGAATGAGCAGTTCTTC
many	TRBJ1-5	TRBV6-5	NA	CASSYSMPNNQPQHF	TGTGCCAGCAGTTACTCGATGCCAAACAATCAGCCCCAGCATTTT
few	TRBJ2-1	TRBV3-1	TRBD2	CASRLGTSWNEQFF	TGTGCCAGCAGACTCGGGACTAGCTGGAATGAGCAGTTCTTC
NA	TRBJ1-2	TRBV6-1	TRBD1	CASSRGTGNGYTF	TGTGCCAGCAGCAGGGGGACAGGGAATGGCTACACCTTC
many	TRBJ2-7	TRBV30	NA	CAWSVGGGSYEQYF	TGTGCCTGGAGTGTTGGAGGGGGCTCCTACGAGCAGTACTTC
many	TRBJ1-6	TRBV27	NA	CASSSWQGSPLHF	TGTGCCAGCAGTTCTTGGCAGGGTTCACCCCTCCACTTT
many	TRBJ2-5	TRBV18	NA	CASSPRYQETQYF	TGTGCCAGCTCACCTCGGTACCAAGAGACCCAGTACTTC
many	TRBJ1-1	TRBV29-1	TRBD1	CSVEGQGAEAFF	TGCAGCGTTGAGGGACAGGGGGCTGAAGCTTTCTTT
NA	TRBJ1-2	TRBV29-1	NA	CSVENQGNYGYTF	TGCAGCGTTGAAAATCAGGGGAACTATGGCTACACCTTC
many	TRBJ2-5	TRBV7-2	TRBD1	CASSLDRKSETQYF	TGTGCCAGCAGCTTGGACAGGAAGAGTGAGACCCAGTACTTC
NA	TRBJ2-1	TRBV12-5	TRBD1	CASGPPDRGNEQFF	TGTGCTAGTGGACCCCCCGACAGGGGAAATGAGCAGTTCTTC
many	TRBJ2-5	TRBV30	TRBD2	CAWRAGEQRETQYF	TGTGCCTGGAGGGCGGGAGAGCAGAGGGAGACCCAGTACTTC
NA	TRBJ1-3	TRBV5-6	TRBD1	CASSFSGTGSLSGNTIYF	TGTGCCAGCAGCTTTAGCGGGACAGGATCACTCTCTGGAAACACCATATATTTT
many	TRBJ2-3	TRBV12-5	NA	CASGLGRLTDTQYF	TGTGCTAGTGGTTTGGGGCGACTCACAGATACGCAGTATTTT
many	TRBJ2-7	TRBV12-3/TRBV12-4	NA	CASSFRTDIYEQYF	TGTGCCAGCAGTTTTCGGACAGACATCTACGAGCAGTACTTC
NA	TRBJ2-7	TRBV11-2	TRBD2	CASSPRPPSGSKYEQYF	TGTGCCAGCAGCCCGCGGCCACCTAGCGGGAGCAAGTATGAGCAGTACTTC
many	TRBJ1-2	TRBV12-3/TRBV12-4	NA	CASSYRVNNYGYTF	TGTGCCAGCAGTTACAGGGTAAACAACTATGGCTACACCTTC
few	TRBJ2-2	TRBV9	NA	CASSVVENTGELFF	TGTGCCAGCAGCGTAGTTGAGAACACCGGGGAGCTGTTTTTT
many	TRBJ1-1	TRBV7-9	NA	CASSLERATEAFF	TGTGCCAGCAGCTTAGAAAGAGCGACTGAAGCTTTCTTT
many	TRBJ1-2	TRBV5-5	NA	CASGGDSARGYTF	TGTGCCAGCGGGGGAGACTCCGCGCGGGGCTACACCTTC
NA	TRBJ1-5	TRBV6-2/TRBV6-3	NA	CASTPGAGQPQHF	TGTGCCAGCACTCCGGGGGCTGGTCAGCCCCAGCATTTT
few	TRBJ1-1	TRBV9	TRBD1	CASSSYRGRRTEAFF	TGTGCCAGCAGCTCATACAGGGGGCGGAGGACTGAAGCTTTCTTT
many	TRBJ2-7	TRBV28	NA	CASSSRDTYEQYF	TGTGCCAGCAGTTCCAGGGACACCTACGAGCAGTACTTC
many	TRBJ1-1	TRBV3-1	NA	CASSPVGVRAEAFF	TGTGCCAGCAGCCCTGTAGGGGTTAGGGCTGAAGCTTTCTTT
many	TRBJ2-5	TRBV29-1	NA	CSGEVGAQETQYF	TGCAGCGGTGAGGTGGGGGCCCAAGAGACCCAGTACTTC
many	TRBJ2-5	TRBV20-1	NA	CSASIPGWETQYF	TGCAGTGCTAGTATCCCCGGCTGGGAGACCCAGTACTTC
many	TRBJ2-5	TRBV11-2	NA	CASSFYRRGQETQYF	TGTGCCAGCAGCTTTTACAGGCGGGGCCAAGAGACCCAGTACTTC
many	TRBJ2-7	TRBV20-1	TRBD1	CSALAGTGNIEQYF	TGCAGTGCACTCGCCGGGACAGGAAATATAGAGCAGTACTTC